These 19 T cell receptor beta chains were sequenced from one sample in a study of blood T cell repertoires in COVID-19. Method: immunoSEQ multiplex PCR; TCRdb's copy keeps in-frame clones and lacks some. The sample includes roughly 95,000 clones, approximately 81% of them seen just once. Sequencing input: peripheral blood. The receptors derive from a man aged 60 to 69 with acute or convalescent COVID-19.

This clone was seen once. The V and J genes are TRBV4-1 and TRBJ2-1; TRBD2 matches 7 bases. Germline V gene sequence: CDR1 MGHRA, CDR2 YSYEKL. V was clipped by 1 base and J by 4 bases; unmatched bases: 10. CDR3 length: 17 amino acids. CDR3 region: CASSQVHPGGMYNEQFF. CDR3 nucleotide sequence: TGCGCCAGCAGCCAAGTACATCCGGGAGGAATGTACAATGAGCAGTTCTTC.

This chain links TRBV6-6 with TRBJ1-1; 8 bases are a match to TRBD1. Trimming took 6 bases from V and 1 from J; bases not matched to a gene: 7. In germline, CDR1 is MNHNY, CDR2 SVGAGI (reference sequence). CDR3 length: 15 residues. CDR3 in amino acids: CASSQRQGSNTEAFF. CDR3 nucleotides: TGTGCCAGCAGCCAACGACAGGGGTCGAACACTGAAGCTTTCTTT.

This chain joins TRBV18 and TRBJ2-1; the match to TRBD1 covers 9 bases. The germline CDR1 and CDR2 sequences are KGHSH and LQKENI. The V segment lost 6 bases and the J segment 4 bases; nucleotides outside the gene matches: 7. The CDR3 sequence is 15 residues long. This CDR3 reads CASSPGTGSYNEQFF. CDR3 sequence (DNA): TGTGCCAGCTCCCCCGGGACAGGGTCGTACAATGAGCAGTTCTTC. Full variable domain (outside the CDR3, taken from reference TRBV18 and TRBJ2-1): NAGVMQNPRHLVRRRGQEARLRCSPMKGHSHVYWYRQLPEEGLKFMVYLQKENIIDESGMPKERFSAEFPKEGPSILRIQQVVRGDSAAYFCASSPGTGSYNEQFFGPGTRLTVL.

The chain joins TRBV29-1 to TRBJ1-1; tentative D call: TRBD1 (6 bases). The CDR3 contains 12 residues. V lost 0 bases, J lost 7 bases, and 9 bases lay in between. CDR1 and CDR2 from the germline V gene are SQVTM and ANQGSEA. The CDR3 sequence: CSVEEQGIEAFF. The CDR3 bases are TGCAGCGTTGAAGAACAGGGTATTGAAGCTTTCTTT. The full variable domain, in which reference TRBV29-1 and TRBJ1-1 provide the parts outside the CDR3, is SAVISQKPSRDICQRGTSLTIQCQVDSQVTMMFWYRQQPGQSLTLIATANQGSEATYESGFVIDKFPISRPNLTFSTLTVSNMSPEDSSIYLCSVEEQGIEAFFGQGTRLTVV.

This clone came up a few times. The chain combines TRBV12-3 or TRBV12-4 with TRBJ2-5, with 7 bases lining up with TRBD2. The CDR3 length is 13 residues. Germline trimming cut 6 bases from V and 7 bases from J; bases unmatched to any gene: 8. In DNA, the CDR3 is TGTGCCAGCAGCTACGGACTAGGGGCGACCCAGTACTTC. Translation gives CASSYGLGATQYF.

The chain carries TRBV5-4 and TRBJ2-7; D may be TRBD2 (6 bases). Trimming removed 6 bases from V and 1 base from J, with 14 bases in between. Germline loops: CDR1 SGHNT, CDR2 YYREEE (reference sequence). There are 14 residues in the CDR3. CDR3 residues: CASNRGSGSYEQYF. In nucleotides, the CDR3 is TGTGCCAGCAACCGGGGGAGTGGGTCCTACGAGCAGTACTTC.

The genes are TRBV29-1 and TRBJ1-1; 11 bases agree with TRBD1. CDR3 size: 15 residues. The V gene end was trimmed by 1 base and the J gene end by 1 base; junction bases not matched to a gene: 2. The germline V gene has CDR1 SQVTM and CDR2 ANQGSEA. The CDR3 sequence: CSVEGTGGRNTEAFF. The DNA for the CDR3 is TGCAGCGTTGAAGGGACAGGGGGCCGGAACACTGAAGCTTTCTTT. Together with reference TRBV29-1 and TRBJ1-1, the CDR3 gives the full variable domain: SAVISQKPSRDICQRGTSLTIQCQVDSQVTMMFWYRQQPGQSLTLIATANQGSEATYESGFVIDKFPISRPNLTFSTLTVSNMSPEDSSIYLCSVEGTGGRNTEAFFGQGTRLTVV.

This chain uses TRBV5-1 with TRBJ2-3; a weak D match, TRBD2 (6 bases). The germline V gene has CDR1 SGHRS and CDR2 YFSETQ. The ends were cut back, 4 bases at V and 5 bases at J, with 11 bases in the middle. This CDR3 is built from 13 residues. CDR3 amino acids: CASSPRREDTQYF. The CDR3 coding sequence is TGCGCCAGCAGCCCCCGGAGGGAAGATACGCAGTATTTT.

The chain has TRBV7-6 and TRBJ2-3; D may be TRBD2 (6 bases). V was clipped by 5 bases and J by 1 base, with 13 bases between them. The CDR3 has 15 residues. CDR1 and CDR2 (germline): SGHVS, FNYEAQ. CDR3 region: CASSNSGYGTDTQYF. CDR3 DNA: TGTGCCAGCAGCAATAGCGGATATGGCACAGATACGCAGTATTTT.

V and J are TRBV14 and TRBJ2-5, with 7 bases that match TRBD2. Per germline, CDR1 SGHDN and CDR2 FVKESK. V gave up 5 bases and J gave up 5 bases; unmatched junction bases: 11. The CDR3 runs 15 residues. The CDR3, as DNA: TGTGCCAGCAGCTCCCAACGGACTAGATTTGAGACCCAGTACTTC. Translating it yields CASSSQRTRFETQYF.

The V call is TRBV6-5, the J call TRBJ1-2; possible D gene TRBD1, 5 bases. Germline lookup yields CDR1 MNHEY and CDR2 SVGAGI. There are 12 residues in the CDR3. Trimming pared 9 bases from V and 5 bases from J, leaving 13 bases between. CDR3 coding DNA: TGTGCCAGTTCCCGGTCAGGGTATGGCTACACCTTC. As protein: CASSRSGYGYTF.

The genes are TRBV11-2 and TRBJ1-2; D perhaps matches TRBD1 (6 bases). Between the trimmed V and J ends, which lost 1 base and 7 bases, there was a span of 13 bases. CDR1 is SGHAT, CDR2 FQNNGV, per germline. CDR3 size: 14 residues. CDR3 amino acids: CASSLGSGASGYTF. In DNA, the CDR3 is TGTGCCAGCAGCTTAGGATCAGGGGCGAGTGGCTACACCTTC.

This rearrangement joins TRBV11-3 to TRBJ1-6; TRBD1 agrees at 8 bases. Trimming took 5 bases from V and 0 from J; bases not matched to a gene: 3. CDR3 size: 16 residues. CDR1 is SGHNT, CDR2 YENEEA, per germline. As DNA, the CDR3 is TGTGCCAGCAGCCGGGACAGGAGCTCCTATAATTCACCCCTCCACTTT. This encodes CASSRDRSSYNSPLHF.

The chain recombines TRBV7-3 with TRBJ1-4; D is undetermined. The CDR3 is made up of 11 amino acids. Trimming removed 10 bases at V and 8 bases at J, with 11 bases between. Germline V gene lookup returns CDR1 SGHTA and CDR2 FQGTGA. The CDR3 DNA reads TGTGCCACCCCTGCCCGGGAAAAACTGTTTTTT. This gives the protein CATPAREKLFF.

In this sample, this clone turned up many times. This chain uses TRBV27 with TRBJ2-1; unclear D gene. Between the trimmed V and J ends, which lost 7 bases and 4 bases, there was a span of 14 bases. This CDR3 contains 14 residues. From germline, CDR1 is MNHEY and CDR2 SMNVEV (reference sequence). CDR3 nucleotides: TGTGCCAGCACCCCGGTGCTCCGATACAATGAGCAGTTCTTC. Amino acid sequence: CASTPVLRYNEQFF.

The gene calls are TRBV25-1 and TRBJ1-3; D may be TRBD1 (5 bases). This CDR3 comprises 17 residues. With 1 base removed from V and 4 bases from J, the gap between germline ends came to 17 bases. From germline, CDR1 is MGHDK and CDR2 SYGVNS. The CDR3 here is CASSELERGGGGNTIYF. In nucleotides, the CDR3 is TGTGCCAGCAGTGAATTGGAAAGGGGCGGTGGAGGAAACACCATATATTTT.

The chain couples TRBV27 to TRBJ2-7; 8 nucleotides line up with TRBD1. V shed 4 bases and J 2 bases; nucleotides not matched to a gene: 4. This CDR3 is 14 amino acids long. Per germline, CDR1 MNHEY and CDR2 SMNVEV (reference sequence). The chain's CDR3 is CASSSGTGPYEQYF. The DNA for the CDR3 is TGTGCCAGCAGTTCCGGGACAGGACCCTACGAGCAGTACTTC.

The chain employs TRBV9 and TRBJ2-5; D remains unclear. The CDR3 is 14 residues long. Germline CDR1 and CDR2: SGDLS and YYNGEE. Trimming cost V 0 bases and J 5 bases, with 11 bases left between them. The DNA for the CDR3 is TGTGCCAGCAGCGTAGTTCCTGTGGGCGAGACCCAGTACTTC. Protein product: CASSVVPVGETQYF.

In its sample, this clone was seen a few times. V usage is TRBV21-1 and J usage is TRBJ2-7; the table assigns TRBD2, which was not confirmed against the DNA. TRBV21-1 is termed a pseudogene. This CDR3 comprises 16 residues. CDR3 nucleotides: TGTGCCAGCAGCAAACGAGGGGTAGCGGAACTCTACGAGCAGTACGTC. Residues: CASSKRGVAELYEQYV.